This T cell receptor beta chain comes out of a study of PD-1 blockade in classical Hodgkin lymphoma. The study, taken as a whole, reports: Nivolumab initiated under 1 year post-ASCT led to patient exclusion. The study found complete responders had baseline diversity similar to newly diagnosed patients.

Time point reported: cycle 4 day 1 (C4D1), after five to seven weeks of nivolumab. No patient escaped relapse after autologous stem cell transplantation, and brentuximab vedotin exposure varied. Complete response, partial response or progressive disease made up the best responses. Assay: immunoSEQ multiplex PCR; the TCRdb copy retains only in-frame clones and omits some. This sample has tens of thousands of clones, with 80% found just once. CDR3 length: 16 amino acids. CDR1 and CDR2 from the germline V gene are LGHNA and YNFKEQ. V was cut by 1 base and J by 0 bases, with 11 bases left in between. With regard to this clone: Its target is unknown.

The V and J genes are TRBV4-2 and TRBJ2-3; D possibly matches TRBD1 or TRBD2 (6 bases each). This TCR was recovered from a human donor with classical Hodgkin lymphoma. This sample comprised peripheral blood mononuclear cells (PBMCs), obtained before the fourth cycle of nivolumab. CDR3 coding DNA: TGTGCCAGCAGCCAAGTATGGGGGGCCAGCACAGATACGCAGTATTTT. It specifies CASSQVWGASTDTQYF.